One sample yielded the 24 T cell receptor beta chains listed below, sequenced in a study of early stage breast cancer tumors. Profiled with immunoSEQ multiplex PCR; TCRdb holds only in-frame clones, not every one. The repertoire includes approximately 5,000 clones, 60% to 75% of them detected once, and roughly a quarter sits in the top ten. The sample taken for sequencing was breast tumor tissue. These receptors originate from a person aged 45-60 years with breast cancer.

V and J are TRBV7-9 and TRBJ2-1; 8 bases line up with TRBD2. The germline gives CDR1 SEHNR, CDR2 FQNEAQ (reference sequence). Losses at the gene ends were 2 bases for V and 2 bases for J; bases not matched to a gene: 2. The CDR3 runs to 15 residues. This CDR3 reads CASSLLGLAYNEQFF. The CDR3 coding sequence is TGTGCCAGCAGCTTACTGGGACTAGCCTACAATGAGCAGTTCTTC.

The rearrangement links TRBV15 to TRBJ1-1; D unresolved. Deletions cut 1 base from V and 11 bases from J, with 20 bases between. Germline V gene lookup returns CDR1 LNHNV and CDR2 YYDKDF (reference sequence). The CDR3 sequence is 15 residues long. CDR3 DNA: TGTGCCACCAGCAGAGGTCAACGAGAAGGAATGGGGGCTTTCTTT. This gives the protein CATSRGQREGMGAFF.

This clone showed up just a few times. The chain recombines TRBV27 with TRBJ2-5; weak D call: TRBD1 (6 bases). V was clipped by 6 bases and J by 1 base, with 15 bases between them. Per the germline V gene, CDR1 is MNHEY and CDR2 is SMNVEV (reference sequence). This CDR3 has 15 amino acids. The CDR3 region is CASSSRQGSQETQYF. CDR3 DNA sequence: TGTGCCAGCAGCTCCCGTCAGGGGTCCCAAGAGACCCAGTACTTC.

This clone was seen just once. The chain couples TRBV14 to TRBJ2-5, with D possibly TRBD1 on 6 matching bases. Trimming pared 6 bases from V and 2 bases from J, leaving 13 bases between. CDR1 SGHDN and CDR2 FVKESK come from the germline V gene. CDR3 size: 14 residues. Here the CDR3 reads CASSPGTRQETQYF. In DNA form, the CDR3 reads TGTGCCAGCAGTCCCGGGACACGGCAAGAGACCCAGTACTTC.

This clone was recorded a few times. The V gene is TRBV20-1, the J gene TRBJ1-6, with no clear D. The CDR3 consists of 10 residues. V lost 0 bases and J lost 11, with 2 bases in between. Germline lookup yields CDR1 DFQATT and CDR2 SNEGSKA (reference sequence). The DNA of the CDR3 is TGCAGTGCTAGAGAACCACCCCTCCACTTT. Translation gives CSAREPPLHF.

This clone showed up just a few times. The CDR3 here is CASSLWGGGEQFF. Written as DNA, the CDR3 is TGTGCCAGCAGTTTGTGGGGGGGTGGTGAGCAGTTCTTC. The chain couples TRBV27 to TRBJ2-1; 7 bases align to TRBD2. The CDR3 is made up of 13 amino acids. In germline, CDR1 is MNHEY, CDR2 SMNVEV (reference sequence). V shed 3 bases, J shed 9 bases, and the junction held 5 bases outside the gene matches.

There are a few counts of this clone. J is TRBJ2-1 and V is TRBV10-2, with 9 bases identical to TRBD2. Trimming removed 4 bases from V and 2 bases from J; junction bases left unmatched: 3. Germline CDR1 WSHSY, CDR2 SAAADI. The CDR3 sequence is 15 residues long. The CDR3 nucleotides are TGCGCCAGCAGTGTCCTAGCGGGAACCTACAATGAGCAGTTCTTC. It is translated as CASSVLAGTYNEQFF.

V and J are TRBV10-2 and TRBJ2-7; D gene uncertain. V was clipped by 7 bases and J by 1 base, with 11 bases between them. CDR3 length equals 13 residues. Germline V gene sequence: CDR1 WSHSY, CDR2 SAAADI. CDR3 protein: CASIDLQSYEQYF. CDR3 nucleotide sequence: TGCGCCAGCATAGACTTACAATCCTACGAGCAGTACTTC.

This rearrangement joins TRBV30 to TRBJ1-6; D is perhaps TRBD1 (5 bases). The CDR3 is made up of 14 amino acids. Germline values: CDR1 GTSNPN, CDR2 SVGIG (reference sequence). V lost 3 bases and J lost 4, with 10 bases in between. CDR3 region: CAWSTGRYNSPLHF. The CDR3 DNA is TGTGCCTGGAGCACGGGACGGTATAATTCACCCCTCCACTTT. The whole variable domain, remainder taken from reference TRBV30 and TRBJ1-6, is SQTIHQWPATLVQPVGSPLSLECTVEGTSNPNLYWYRQAAGRGLQLLFYSVGIGQISSEVPQNLSASRPQDRQFILSSKKLLLSDSGFYLCAWSTGRYNSPLHFGNGTRLTVT.

The chain carries TRBV30 and TRBJ2-1; D possibly matches TRBD1 or TRBD2 (5 bases each). This CDR3 is 12 amino acids long. V was clipped by 5 bases and J by 9 bases, with 14 bases between them. Looked up from germline, CDR1 is GTSNPN and CDR2 is SVGIG (reference sequence). This CDR3 is CAWRAGSAEQFF. For the CDR3, the DNA is TGTGCCTGGCGGGCAGGGAGTGCTGAGCAGTTCTTC.

This clone was seen a few times. The chain has TRBV10-1 and TRBJ2-7; maybe TRBD2 (6 bases). The CDR3 runs 16 residues. V was shortened by 11 bases and J by 0 bases, with 23 bases between the two germline ends. Germline V gives CDR1 WNHNN, CDR2 SYGVQD (reference sequence). CDR3 region: CAPKWGAGGLSYEQYF. CDR3 nucleotides: TGCGCCCCCAAGTGGGGAGCAGGAGGGCTCTCCTACGAGCAGTACTTC.

In nucleotides, the CDR3 is TGTGCCAGCAGTGAGGAGACAGTTAATGAGCAGTTCTTC. Its protein is CASSEETVNEQFF. The V gene is TRBV6-1, the J gene TRBJ2-1, with D maybe TRBD1 (5 bases). CDR3 length equals 13 residues. V was trimmed by 3 bases and J by 7 bases, leaving 10 bases between them. Germline CDR1 MNHNS, CDR2 SASEGT.

This chain links TRBV7-2 with TRBJ1-2, with 8 bases lining up with TRBD1. This CDR3 has 15 amino acids. Germline-derived CDR1 and CDR2 are SGHTA and FQGNSA. J was trimmed by 2 bases and V by 5 bases; bases with no gene match: 7. The CDR3 reads CASSLPGQENYGYTF. In DNA form, the CDR3 reads TGTGCCAGCAGCCTCCCGGGACAGGAGAACTATGGCTACACCTTC.

The V gene is TRBV18, the J gene TRBJ1-3; D gene unclear. The germline gives CDR1 KGHSH, CDR2 LQKENI. V lost 6 bases, J lost 1 base, and 10 bases lay in between. The CDR3 length is 14 residues. Here the CDR3 reads CASSNWDSGNTIYF. CDR3 DNA: TGTGCCAGCTCCAATTGGGATTCTGGAAACACCATATATTTT.

V is TRBV5-6 and J is TRBJ2-3; D ambiguous. CDR1 SGHDT and CDR2 YYEEEE come from the germline V gene. V gave up 2 bases and J gave up 6 bases, with 7 bases separating them. CDR3 size: 12 residues. CDR3 amino acids: CASSFGRDTQYF. For the CDR3, the DNA is TGTGCCAGCAGCTTCGGGCGTGATACGCAGTATTTT.

V usage is TRBV4-3 and J usage is TRBJ1-1; 9 bases align to TRBD1. Germline-derived CDR1 and CDR2 are LGHNA and YSLEER. There are 16 residues in the CDR3. Unmatched junction bases numbered 12, after V lost 5 bases and J lost 5 bases. Here the CDR3 reads CASSDKGQGYGTEAFF. Here the CDR3 DNA reads TGCGCCAGCAGCGACAAGGGACAGGGATACGGGACTGAAGCTTTCTTT.

This clone came up once. The gene calls are TRBV10-3 and TRBJ2-7; D is tentatively TRBD1 or TRBD2 (5 bases each). The CDR3 is made up of 14 amino acids. V shed 6 bases and J shed 7 bases, with 19 bases lying between them. The germline V gene encodes CDR1 ENHRY and CDR2 SYGVKD. This CDR3 is CAIRTREGLGEQYF. Here the CDR3 DNA reads TGTGCCATCAGGACGAGAGAGGGGCTAGGAGAGCAGTACTTC.

J is TRBJ2-7 and V is TRBV11-3; D call uncertain. Looked up from germline, CDR1 is SGHNT and CDR2 is YENEEA. Trimming stripped 2 bases from V and 0 bases from J, with 14 bases between. CDR3 length: 16 amino acids. CDR3 sequence reads: CASSLSAGFSSYEQYF. DNA of the CDR3: TGTGCCAGCAGCTTAAGTGCAGGTTTCAGCTCCTACGAGCAGTACTTC.

By share, this clone counts as medium-sized. The CDR3 DNA is TGTGCCAGCAGCGTTTCCGCAGGGGGTAGGGCTTTCTTT. This gives the protein CASSVSAGGRAFF. The chain carries TRBV9 and TRBJ1-1; 7 bases are shared with TRBD1. The CDR3 contains 13 residues. With 2 bases clipped from V and 11 bases from J, the junction kept 9 bases outside the gene matches. Germline V gene sequence: CDR1 SGDLS, CDR2 YYNGEE.

This clone was observed a few times. This rearrangement joins TRBV29-1 to TRBJ2-7, with D perhaps matching TRBD1 (5 bases). This CDR3 spans 13 amino acids. Germline assignment: CDR1 SQVTM and CDR2 ANQGSEA. V lost 4 bases, J lost 7 bases, and 17 bases lay in between. The CDR3 reads CSVVTPRAKEQYF. The CDR3, as DNA: TGCAGCGTTGTCACCCCCAGGGCAAAGGAGCAGTACTTC.

The J gene is TRBJ2-6, the V gene TRBV6-1; D is perhaps TRBD1 (6 bases). The CDR3 sequence is 15 residues long. V lost 3 bases and J lost 2, with 8 bases in between. Germline V gene sequence: CDR1 MNHNS, CDR2 SASEGT. CDR3 amino acids: CASSEGAAGANVLTF. CDR3 DNA: TGTGCCAGCAGTGAGGGGGCAGCTGGGGCCAACGTCCTGACTTTC.

This clone has only a few counts. The chain carries TRBV11-2 and TRBJ2-1; 7 bases map to TRBD1. The germline V gene has CDR1 SGHAT and CDR2 FQNNGV. The ends lost 4 bases at V and 5 bases at J; junction bases unmatched: 8. This CDR3 contains 15 residues. As DNA, the CDR3 is TGTGCCAGCAGCTCCGCCGGGACAGTCAACAATGAGCAGTTCTTC. This encodes CASSSAGTVNNEQFF. The full variable domain, its missing parts supplied by reference TRBV11-2 and TRBJ2-1, is EAGVAQSPRYKIIEKRQSVAFWCNPISGHATLYWYQQILGQGPKLLIQFQNNGVVDDSQLPKDRFSAERLKGVDSTLKIQPAKLEDSAVYLCASSSAGTVNNEQFFGPGTRLTVL.

This clone has just a few counts. The chain employs TRBV12-5 and TRBJ2-3; a weak D match, TRBD2 (7 bases). The CDR3 runs to 17 residues. From germline, CDR1 is LGHNT and CDR2 FRNRAP. Trimming pared 5 bases from V and 0 bases from J, leaving 18 bases between. CDR3 DNA sequence: TGTGCTAGTGGTCTGGCGGCCGGGGGGCCCAGCACAGATACGCAGTATTTT. It is translated as CASGLAAGGPSTDTQYF.

The J gene is TRBJ1-1, the V gene TRBV5-6; no firm D call. V was trimmed by 0 bases and J by 0 bases, leaving 15 bases between them. CDR1 SGHDT and CDR2 YYEEEE come from the germline V gene. The CDR3 sequence is 17 residues long. The CDR3 is CASSLVSGRLMNTEAFF. The CDR3 DNA is TGTGCCAGCAGCTTGGTAAGCGGGCGGCTCATGAACACTGAAGCTTTCTTT.